Below, 22 T cell receptor beta chains from the same sample are listed, as sequenced in a study of blood T cell repertoires in COVID-19 (dated by TCRdb to about 2020). The library was produced with the immunoSEQ multiplex PCR assay. The clones in this table, taken by TCRdb from immuneACCESS, are in-frame only. Not every clone is retained; where verified, under half of the shortfall comes from an unresolved V gene, and the cause of the rest is unknown. The sample data list approximately 97,000 clones, and roughly 85% of these were observed just once. The ten biggest clones cover roughly 37% of the sample. Sequencing was done on a sample of peripheral blood. The receptors were sampled from a man older than 75 with acute or convalescent COVID-19.

This chain joins TRBV3-1 (or the pseudogene TRBV3-2) and TRBJ2-5; the D is unclear. Per germline, CDR1 LGHDT and CDR2 YNNKEL (reference sequence). Trimming shortened V by 0 bases and J by 7 bases, and 6 bases separated the two germline ends. This CDR3 has 12 residues. CDR3 residues: CASSQDSVTQYF. The CDR3 DNA reads as TGTGCCAGCAGCCAAGATTCGGTGACCCAGTACTTC.

This clone was counted a few times. The chain joins TRBV27 to TRBJ2-7; possible D gene TRBD2, 6 bases. The CDR3 covers 13 residues. Trimming stripped 8 bases from V and 4 bases from J, with 15 bases between. Germline V gene data show CDR1 as MNHEY and CDR2 as SMNVEV (reference sequence). CDR3 sequence (DNA): TGTGCCAGCGGGGACGGGACTTTTTACGAGCAGTACTTC. This translates into CASGDGTFYEQYF.

The chain is built from TRBV27 and TRBJ2-2; D may be TRBD2 (5 bases). CDR3 length: 15 amino acids. CDR1 and CDR2 (germline): MNHEY, SMNVEV (reference sequence). Between the trimmed V and J ends, which lost 5 bases and 0 bases, there was a span of 10 bases. The CDR3 reads CASSPSGTNTGELFF. The CDR3 nucleotides read TGTGCCAGCAGTCCGAGCGGAACGAACACCGGGGAGCTGTTTTTT.

The V call is TRBV11-1, the J call TRBJ2-1; D unresolved. The V end lost 2 bases, the J end lost 1 base, and 12 bases lay between the germline ends. The CDR3 is 16 amino acids. Germline lookup yields CDR1 SGHAT and CDR2 FQDESV (reference sequence). The CDR3 DNA follows: TGTGCCAGCAGCTTATCCAAGTACTCGTCCTACAATGAGCAGTTCTTC. Amino acids: CASSLSKYSSYNEQFF. Supplemented by reference TRBV11-1 and TRBJ2-1, the full variable domain reads EAEVAQSPRYKITEKSQAVAFWCDPISGHATLYWYRQILGQGPELLVQFQDESVVDDSQLPKDRFSAERLKGVDSTLKIQPAELGDSAMYLCASSLSKYSSYNEQFFGPGTRLTVL.

The chain carries TRBV3-1 (or the pseudogene TRBV3-2) and TRBJ2-2; 7 bases align to TRBD2. Per the germline V gene, CDR1 is LGHDT and CDR2 is YNNKEL (reference sequence). The J segment lost 5 bases and the V segment lost 1 base, leaving 4 bases of the junction unmatched. The CDR3 sequence is 15 residues long. The DNA for the CDR3 is TGTGCCAGCAGCCAAGGCGGGAGCGGGACCGGGGAGCTGTTTTTT. Translated: CASSQGGSGTGELFF.

The chain employs TRBV6-5 and TRBJ2-7; a possible D gene is TRBD2 (6 bases). The CDR3 contains 13 residues. Trimming took off 4 bases at V and 4 bases at J, with 11 bases between the two ends. Germline V gene sequence: CDR1 MNHEY, CDR2 SVGAGI. CDR3 protein: CASSSGLLYEQYF. In nucleotides, the CDR3 is TGTGCCAGCAGTTCCGGACTACTGTACGAGCAGTACTTC.

The rearrangement joins TRBV4-1 to TRBJ1-4; no reliable D call. Germline CDR1 reads MGHRA; CDR2 reads YSYEKL. The CDR3 is 16 residues long. Trimming removed 0 bases from V and 0 bases from J, with 8 bases in between. Here the CDR3 reads CASSQEELATNEKLFF. The CDR3, as DNA: TGCGCCAGCAGCCAAGAGGAGCTTGCAACTAATGAAAAACTGTTTTTT.

This chain uses TRBV9 with TRBJ1-1, with a weak D call TRBD1 (5 bases). The germline V gene encodes CDR1 SGDLS and CDR2 YYNGEE. This CDR3 is built from 14 residues. The V gene lost 0 bases and the J gene lost 6 bases, with 12 bases spanning the gap. CDR3 in amino acids: CASSVASGSAEAFF. CDR3 bases: TGTGCCAGCAGCGTAGCATCAGGGTCCGCTGAAGCTTTCTTT.

This clone showed up just a few times. The chain has TRBV12-5 and TRBJ1-1; 10 nucleotides agree with TRBD1. After removal of 0 bases from V and 1 base from J, the junction contained 8 bases not matched to a gene. Per germline, CDR1 LGHNT and CDR2 FRNRAP. The CDR3 extends over 18 amino acids. The DNA for the CDR3 is TGTGCTAGTGGTTTGGTACTGGGACAGGGGACAGGGAACACTGAAGCTTTCTTT. It is translated as CASGLVLGQGTGNTEAFF. Filled out from reference TRBV12-5 and TRBJ1-1, the complete variable domain reads DARVTQTPRHKVTEMGQEVTMRCQPILGHNTVFWYRQTMMQGLELLAYFRNRAPLDDSGMPKDRFSAEMPDATLATLKIQPSEPRDSAVYFCASGLVLGQGTGNTEAFFGQGTRLTVV.

The gene calls are TRBV29-1 and TRBJ1-1; no firm D call. Germline V gene sequence: CDR1 SQVTM, CDR2 ANQGSEA. Trimming removed 2 bases at V and 1 base at J, with 14 bases between. The length of the CDR3 is 15 residues. Here the CDR3 DNA reads TGCAGCGTTGAATTTTTTGGAGCGGGGAACACTGAAGCTTTCTTT. It is translated as CSVEFFGAGNTEAFF.

This clone has only one observation. This chain uses TRBV7-2 with TRBJ2-7; TRBD1 might be the D (5 bases). V was shortened by 5 bases and J by 0 bases, with 14 bases between the two germline ends. CDR1 is SGHTA, CDR2 FQGNSA, per germline. The CDR3 length is 15 residues. The CDR3 region is CASSRRQPSSYEQYF. The CDR3 nucleotides are TGTGCCAGCAGCCGCCGACAGCCGAGCTCCTACGAGCAGTACTTC. Together with reference TRBV7-2 and TRBJ2-7, the CDR3 gives the full variable domain: GAGVSQSPSNKVTEKGKDVELRCDPISGHTALYWYRQSLGQGLEFLIYFQGNSAPDKSGLPSDRFSAERTGGSVSTLTIQRTQQEDSAVYLCASSRRQPSSYEQYFGPGTRLTVT.

This chain joins TRBV12-3 or TRBV12-4 and TRBJ1-6, with 8 bases that match TRBD1. V trimming: 6 bases; J trimming: 14 bases; junction bases outside the gene matches: 9. The CDR3 consists of 13 residues. CDR3 loop: CASRIQGERTLHF. CDR3 bases: TGTGCCAGCAGAATACAGGGGGAAAGAACCCTCCACTTT.

The CDR3 reads CASSLDTNYGYTF. The CDR3 DNA follows: TGTGCCAGCAGCTTAGACACCAACTATGGCTACACCTTC. V and J are TRBV7-2 and TRBJ1-2; D not resolved. V was pared by 1 base and J by 2 bases, with 5 bases between. This CDR3 region has 13 residues. The germline gives CDR1 SGHTA, CDR2 FQGNSA. Full variable domain (missing parts from reference TRBV7-2 and TRBJ1-2): GAGVSQSPSNKVTEKGKDVELRCDPISGHTALYWYRQSLGQGLEFLIYFQGNSAPDKSGLPSDRFSAERTGGSVSTLTIQRTQQEDSAVYLCASSLDTNYGYTFGSGTRLTVV.

The rearrangement uses TRBV19 and TRBJ2-3; tentatively, D is TRBD2 (6 bases). This CDR3 is 14 amino acids long. V was pared by 1 base and J by 7 bases, with 12 bases between. Looked up from germline, CDR1 is LNHDA and CDR2 is SQIVND (reference sequence). The CDR3 coding sequence is TGTGCCAGTAGTATAGCGGCGGGAACTAATACGCAGTATTTT. This sequence encodes CASSIAAGTNTQYF.

The rearrangement links TRBV27 to TRBJ2-7, with 13 positions matching TRBD2. The CDR3 has 14 amino acids. V shed 8 bases, J shed 2 bases, and the junction held 3 bases outside the gene matches. Germline V gene data show CDR1 as MNHEY and CDR2 as SMNVEV (reference sequence). Here the CDR3 DNA reads TGTGCCAGCTCGGGACTAGCGGGACCCTACGAGCAGTACTTC. It specifies CASSGLAGPYEQYF.

This sequence joins TRBV11-3 and TRBJ2-1; TRBD1 aligns across 7 bases. J was trimmed by 9 bases and V by 6 bases; bases with no gene match: 11. The CDR3 is 14 residues long. Germline V gene lookup returns CDR1 SGHNT and CDR2 YENEEA. CDR3 in DNA: TGTGCCAGCAGTCACTACAGGGGCCGGGGTGAGCAGTTCTTC. It specifies CASSHYRGRGEQFF.

The chain is built from TRBV11-2 and TRBJ2-7; 7 nucleotides match TRBD1. J was trimmed by 3 bases and V by 5 bases; bases with no gene match: 4. The germline V gene has CDR1 SGHAT and CDR2 FQNNGV. CDR3 length: 13 amino acids. The CDR3 DNA is TGTGCCAGCAGCATCGGGACAGACTACGAGCAGTACTTC. The encoded protein is CASSIGTDYEQYF.

The chain employs TRBV18 and TRBJ2-7; possibly TRBD2 for D (6 bases). Trimming took 4 bases from V and 0 from J, leaving 10 bases between them. This CDR3 is 14 amino acids long. Germline V gene lookup returns CDR1 KGHSH and CDR2 LQKENI. CDR3 sequence (DNA): TGTGCCAGCTCACAGGGCGGGGTCTCCTACGAGCAGTACTTC. Translation: CASSQGGVSYEQYF.

The V gene is TRBV7-3, the J gene TRBJ1-3, with 8 bases identical to TRBD1. The germline CDR1 and CDR2 sequences are SGHTA and FQGTGA. V was pared by 5 bases and J by 0 bases, with 3 bases of the junction left unmatched. This CDR3 has 15 residues. CDR3 in amino acids: CASSTGTGSGNTIYF. In DNA form, the CDR3 reads TGTGCCAGCAGCACTGGGACAGGCTCTGGAAACACCATATATTTT.

This chain joins TRBV5-8 and TRBJ1-5; D is ambiguous. The germline V gene has CDR1 SGHTS and CDR2 YDEGEE. The germline V and J ends were trimmed by 0 bases and 6 bases, with 16 bases remaining between them. CDR3 length: 16 residues. CDR3 residues: CASSLAGGGKGQPQHF. CDR3 bases: TGTGCCAGCAGCTTGGCCGGAGGAGGCAAAGGTCAGCCCCAGCATTTT.

V usage is TRBV30 and J usage is TRBJ2-3; TRBD2 agrees at 7 bases. Germline-derived CDR1 and CDR2 are GTSNPN and SVGIG (reference sequence). The CDR3 is 13 amino acids. Trimming at V came to 6 bases and at J to 5 bases, leaving 8 bases not matched to a gene. The CDR3 spells CACGRREGDTQYF. The CDR3 bases are TGTGCCTGCGGGCGCAGGGAGGGAGATACGCAGTATTTT.

This chain uses TRBV14 with TRBJ2-1; no reliable D call. Germline V gene data show CDR1 as SGHDN and CDR2 as FVKESK. V was trimmed by 0 bases and J by 3 bases, leaving 9 bases between them. The CDR3 has 15 residues. The DNA for the CDR3 is TGTGCCAGCAGCCAAGAATACACTAACTACAATGAGCAGTTCTTC. This codes for CASSQEYTNYNEQFF.